This TCR beta chain appears in the sequencing data of a study of cytomegalovirus exposure and HLA in healthy donors. Across the whole study: In an early release, HLA-typed donors contributed approximately 80 million unique TCR sequences.

Study-level points and caveats: A later analysis showed that HLA-associated TCR beta chains had undergone more clonal expansion than equally common others.

PCR used 60 Vbeta primers and 13 Jbeta primers. Per the original data handling: In a later analysis, the count reached about 80 million unique TCR beta chains, with 10 million to 14 million shared. The protocol was immunoSEQ multiplex PCR, while the TCRdb copy is restricted to in-frame clones and leaves out a portion. The DNA was the basis for D and trimming; V, J and clone size are from that table. The sample yields 50,000 to 70,000 clones, 62% seen once. Germline V CDR1 and CDR2: KGHSH, LQKENI. The CDR3 is 15 amino acids. Trimming took 3 bases from V and 5 from J, leaving 13 bases between them. As for this clone: Its antigen is not identified.

The receptor's source is a man aged 25 to 45 in good health and CMV-seronegative. This chain connects TRBV18 to TRBJ1-4, with D possibly matching TRBD1 (6 bases). Sequencing used PBMCs. The CDR3: CASSPQGSGNEKLFF. The CDR3 region has the DNA TGTGCCAGCTCACCGCAGGGGAGTGGGAATGAAAAACTGTTTTTT.